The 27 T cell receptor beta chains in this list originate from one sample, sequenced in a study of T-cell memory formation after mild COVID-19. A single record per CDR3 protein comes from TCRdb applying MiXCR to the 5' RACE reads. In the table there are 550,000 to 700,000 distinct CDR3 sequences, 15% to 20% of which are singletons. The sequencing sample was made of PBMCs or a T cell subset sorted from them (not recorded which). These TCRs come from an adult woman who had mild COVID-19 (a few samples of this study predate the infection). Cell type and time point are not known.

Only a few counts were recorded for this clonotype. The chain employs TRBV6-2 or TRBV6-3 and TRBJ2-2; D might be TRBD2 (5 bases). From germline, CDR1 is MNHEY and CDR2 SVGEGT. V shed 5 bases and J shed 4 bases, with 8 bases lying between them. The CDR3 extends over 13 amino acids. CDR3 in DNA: TGTGCCAGCAGTGCAACTAGCACCGGGGAGCTGTTTTTT. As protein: CASSATSTGELFF.

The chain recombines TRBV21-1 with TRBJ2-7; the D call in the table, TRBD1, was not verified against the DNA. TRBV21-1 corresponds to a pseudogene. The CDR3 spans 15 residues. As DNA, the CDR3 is TGTGCCAGCAGCAAAGGAGGCAGGGACCCCTACGAGCAGTACTTC. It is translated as CASSKGGRDPYEQYF.

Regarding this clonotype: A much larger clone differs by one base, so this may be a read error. CDR3 amino acids: CASSPRRGLWGRETQYF. The CDR3 DNA reads as TGTGCCAGCAGCCCCCGGCGAGGACTGTGGGGACGAGAGACCCAGTACTTC. This chain uses TRBV5-6 with TRBJ2-5; either TRBD1 or TRBD2 may fit D (5 bases each). CDR1 is SGHDT and CDR2 is YYEEEE in the germline V gene. V lost 4 bases and J 4 bases, leaving 23 bases between the germline ends. The CDR3 is 17 amino acids.

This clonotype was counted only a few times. CDR3 amino acids: CASSESGGAGNEQFF. The DNA for the CDR3 is TGTGCCAGCAGTGAGAGCGGGGGGGCAGGGAATGAGCAGTTCTTC. The rearrangement joins TRBV12-3 or TRBV12-4 to TRBJ2-1; the match to TRBD2 covers 10 bases. This CDR3 is 15 amino acids long. V lost 5 bases, J lost 7 bases, and 8 bases stayed unmatched.

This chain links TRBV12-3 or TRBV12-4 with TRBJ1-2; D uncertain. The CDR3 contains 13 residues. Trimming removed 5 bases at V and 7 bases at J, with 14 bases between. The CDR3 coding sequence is TGTGCCAGCAGTGCGGTGGGCACTCTTGGCTACACCTTC. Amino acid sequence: CASSAVGTLGYTF.

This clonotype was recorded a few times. The DNA for the CDR3 is TGTGCCAGCAGCCAGGTGGCTAGTTGGACCGGGGAGCTGTTTTTT. Its protein product is CASSQVASWTGELFF. This chain uses TRBV7-3 with TRBJ2-2; D uncertain. With 5 bases removed from V and 5 bases from J, the gap between germline ends came to 15 bases. CDR1 is SGHTA and CDR2 is FQGTGA in the germline V gene. The CDR3 spans 15 residues.

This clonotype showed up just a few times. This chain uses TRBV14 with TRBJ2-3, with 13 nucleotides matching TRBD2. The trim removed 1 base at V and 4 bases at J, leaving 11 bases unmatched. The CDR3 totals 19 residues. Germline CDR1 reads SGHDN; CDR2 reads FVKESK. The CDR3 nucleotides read TGTGCCAGCAGCCAAGCCGGAGTAGGACTAGCGGGAGTTGCAGATACGCAGTATTTT. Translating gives CASSQAGVGLAGVADTQYF.

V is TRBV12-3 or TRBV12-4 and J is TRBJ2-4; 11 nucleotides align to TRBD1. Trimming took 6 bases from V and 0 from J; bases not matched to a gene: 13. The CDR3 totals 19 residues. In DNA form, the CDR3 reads TGTGCCAGCAGACCTAGTCCCGGGACAGGGGGGGTAGCCAAAAACATTCAGTACTTC. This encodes CASRPSPGTGGVAKNIQYF.

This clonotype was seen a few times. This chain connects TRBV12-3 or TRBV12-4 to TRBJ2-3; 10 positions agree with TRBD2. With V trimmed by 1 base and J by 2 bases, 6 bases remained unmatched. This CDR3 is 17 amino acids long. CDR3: CASSLGGSGGTTDTQYF. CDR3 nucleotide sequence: TGTGCCAGCAGTTTAGGGGGTAGCGGGGGGACCACAGATACGCAGTATTTT.

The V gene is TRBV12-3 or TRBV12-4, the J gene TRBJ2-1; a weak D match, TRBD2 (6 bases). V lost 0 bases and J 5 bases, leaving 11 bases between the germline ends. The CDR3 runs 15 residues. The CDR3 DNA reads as TGTGCCAGCAGTTTAGCGGGAGGAGGTAACAATGAGCAGTTCTTC. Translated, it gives CASSLAGGGNNEQFF.

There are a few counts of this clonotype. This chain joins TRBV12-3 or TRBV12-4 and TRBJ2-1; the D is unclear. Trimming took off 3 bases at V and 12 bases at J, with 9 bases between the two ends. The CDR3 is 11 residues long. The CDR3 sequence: CASSFSMGQFF. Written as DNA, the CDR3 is TGTGCCAGCAGTTTCTCCATGGGGCAGTTCTTC.

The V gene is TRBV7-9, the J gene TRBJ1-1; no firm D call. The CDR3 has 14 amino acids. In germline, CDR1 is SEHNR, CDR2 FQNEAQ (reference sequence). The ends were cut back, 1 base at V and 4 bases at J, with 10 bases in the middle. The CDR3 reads CASSLVGRLTEAFF. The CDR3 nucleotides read TGTGCCAGCAGCTTAGTCGGGCGCCTCACTGAAGCTTTCTTT.

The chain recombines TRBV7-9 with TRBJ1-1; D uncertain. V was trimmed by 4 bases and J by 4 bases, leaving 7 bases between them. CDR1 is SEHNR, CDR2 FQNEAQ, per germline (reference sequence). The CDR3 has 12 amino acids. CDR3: CASSYEFTEAFF. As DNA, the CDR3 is TGTGCCAGCAGCTATGAGTTCACTGAAGCTTTCTTT.

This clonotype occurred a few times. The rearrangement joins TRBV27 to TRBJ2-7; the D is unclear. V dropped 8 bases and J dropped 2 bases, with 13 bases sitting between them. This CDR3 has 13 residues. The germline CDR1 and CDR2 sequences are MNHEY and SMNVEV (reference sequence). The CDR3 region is CASDTPSTYEQYF. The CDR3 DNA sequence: TGTGCCAGCGATACTCCGTCCACCTACGAGCAGTACTTC.

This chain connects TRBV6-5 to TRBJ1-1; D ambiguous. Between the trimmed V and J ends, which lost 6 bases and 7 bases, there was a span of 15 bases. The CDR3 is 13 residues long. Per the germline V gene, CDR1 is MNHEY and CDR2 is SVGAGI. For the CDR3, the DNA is TGTGCCAGCAGCACAAAGGGTAGGAATGAAGCTTTCTTT. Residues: CASSTKGRNEAFF.

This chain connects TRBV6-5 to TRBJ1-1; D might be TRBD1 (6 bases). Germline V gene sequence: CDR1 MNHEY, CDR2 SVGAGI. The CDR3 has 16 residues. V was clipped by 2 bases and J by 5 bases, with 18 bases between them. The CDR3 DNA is TGTGCCAGCAGTTACCAGCGGGGGGGCGGTGTAACTGAAGCTTTCTTT. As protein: CASSYQRGGGVTEAFF.

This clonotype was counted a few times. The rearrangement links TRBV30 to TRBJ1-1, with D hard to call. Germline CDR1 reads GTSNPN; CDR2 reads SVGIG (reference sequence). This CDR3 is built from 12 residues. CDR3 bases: TGTGCTCTCCCGGTTGCGGGCACTGAAGCTTTCTTT. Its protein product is CALPVAGTEAFF.

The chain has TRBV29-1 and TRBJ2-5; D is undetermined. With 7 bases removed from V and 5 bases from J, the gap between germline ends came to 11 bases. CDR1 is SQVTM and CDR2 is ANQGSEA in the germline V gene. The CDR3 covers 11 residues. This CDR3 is CSARGWETQYF. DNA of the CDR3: TGCAGCGCCAGAGGATGGGAGACCCAGTACTTC.

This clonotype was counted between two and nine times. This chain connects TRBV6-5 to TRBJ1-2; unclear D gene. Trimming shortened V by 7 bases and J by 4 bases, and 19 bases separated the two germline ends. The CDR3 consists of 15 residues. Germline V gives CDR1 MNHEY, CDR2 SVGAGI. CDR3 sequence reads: CASNPGATATYGYTF. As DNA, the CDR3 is TGTGCCAGCAATCCCGGAGCGACCGCTACCTATGGCTACACCTTC.

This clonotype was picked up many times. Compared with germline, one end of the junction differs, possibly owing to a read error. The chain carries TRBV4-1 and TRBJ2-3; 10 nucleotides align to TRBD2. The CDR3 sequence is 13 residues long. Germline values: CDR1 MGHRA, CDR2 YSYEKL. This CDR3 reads CASSRDSGRPRSF. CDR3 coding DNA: TGCGCCAGCAGCCGTGATAGCGGGAGGCCCCGGTCTTTT.

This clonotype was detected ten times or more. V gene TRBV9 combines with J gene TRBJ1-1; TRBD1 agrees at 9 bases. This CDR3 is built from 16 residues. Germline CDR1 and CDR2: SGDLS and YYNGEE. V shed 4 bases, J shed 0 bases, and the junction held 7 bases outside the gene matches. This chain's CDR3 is CASSLATGGLNTEAFF. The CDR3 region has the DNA TGTGCCAGCAGCCTCGCGACAGGGGGTCTGAACACTGAAGCTTTCTTT.

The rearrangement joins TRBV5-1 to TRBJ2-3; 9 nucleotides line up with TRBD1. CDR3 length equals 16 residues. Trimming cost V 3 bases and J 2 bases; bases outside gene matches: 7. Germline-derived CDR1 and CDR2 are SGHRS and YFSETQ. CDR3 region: CASSSTGTGNTDTQYF. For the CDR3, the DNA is TGCGCCAGCAGCTCAACCGGGACAGGGAACACAGATACGCAGTATTTT.

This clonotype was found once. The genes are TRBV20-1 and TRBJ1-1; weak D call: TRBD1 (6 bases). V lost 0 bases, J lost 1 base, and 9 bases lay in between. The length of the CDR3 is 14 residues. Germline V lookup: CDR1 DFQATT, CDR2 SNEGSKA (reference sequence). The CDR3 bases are TGCAGTGCTAGAGATGAACAGGGGAACACTGAAGCTTTCTTT. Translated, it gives CSARDEQGNTEAFF.

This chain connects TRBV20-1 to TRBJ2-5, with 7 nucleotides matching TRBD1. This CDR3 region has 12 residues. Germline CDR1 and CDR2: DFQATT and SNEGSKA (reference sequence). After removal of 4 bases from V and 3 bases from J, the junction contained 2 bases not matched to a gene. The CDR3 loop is CSATGTEETQYF. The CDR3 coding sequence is TGCAGTGCTACCGGGACAGAAGAGACCCAGTACTTC.

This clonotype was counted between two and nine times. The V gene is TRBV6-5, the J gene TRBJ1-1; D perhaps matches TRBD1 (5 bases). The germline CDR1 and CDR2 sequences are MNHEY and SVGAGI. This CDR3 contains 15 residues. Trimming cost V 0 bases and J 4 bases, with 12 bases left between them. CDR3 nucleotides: TGTGCCAGCAGTTACTCGAACCAGGGCCGCACTGAAGCTTTCTTT. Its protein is CASSYSNQGRTEAFF.

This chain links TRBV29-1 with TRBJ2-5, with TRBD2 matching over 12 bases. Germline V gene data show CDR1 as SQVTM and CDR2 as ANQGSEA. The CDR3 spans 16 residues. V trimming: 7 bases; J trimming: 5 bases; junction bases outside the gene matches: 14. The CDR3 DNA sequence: TGCAGCGCTACCGTAGGACTAGCGGGGAGCGCGGAGACCCAGTACTTC. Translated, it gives CSATVGLAGSAETQYF.

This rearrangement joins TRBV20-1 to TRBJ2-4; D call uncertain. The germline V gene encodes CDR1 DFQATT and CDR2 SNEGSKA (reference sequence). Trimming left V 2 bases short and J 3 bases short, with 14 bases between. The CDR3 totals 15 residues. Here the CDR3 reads CSARPYRADKNIQYF. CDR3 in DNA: TGCAGTGCTAGACCCTACCGGGCAGACAAAAACATTCAGTACTTC.